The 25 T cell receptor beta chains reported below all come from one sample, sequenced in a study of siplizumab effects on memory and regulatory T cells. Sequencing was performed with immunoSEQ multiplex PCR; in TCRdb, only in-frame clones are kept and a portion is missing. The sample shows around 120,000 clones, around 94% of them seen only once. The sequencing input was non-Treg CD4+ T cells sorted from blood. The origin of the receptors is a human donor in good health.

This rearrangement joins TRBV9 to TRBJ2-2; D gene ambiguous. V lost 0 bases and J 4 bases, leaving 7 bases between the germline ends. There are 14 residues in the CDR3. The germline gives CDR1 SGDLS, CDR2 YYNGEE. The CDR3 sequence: CASSVDHLTGELFF. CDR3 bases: TGTGCCAGCAGCGTAGACCACCTCACCGGGGAGCTGTTTTTT.

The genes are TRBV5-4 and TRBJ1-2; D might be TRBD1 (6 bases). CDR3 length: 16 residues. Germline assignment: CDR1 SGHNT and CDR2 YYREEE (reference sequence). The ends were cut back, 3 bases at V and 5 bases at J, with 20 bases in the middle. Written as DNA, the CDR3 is TGTGCCAGCAGCTCAACCTCCCAGGGGACTGGGTATGGCTACACCTTC. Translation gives CASSSTSQGTGYGYTF.

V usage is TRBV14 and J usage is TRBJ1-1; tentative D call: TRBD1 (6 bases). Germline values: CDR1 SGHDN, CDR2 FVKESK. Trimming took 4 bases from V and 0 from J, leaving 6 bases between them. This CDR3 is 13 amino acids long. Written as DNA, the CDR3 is TGTGCCAGCAGCCGACAGGTGAACACTGAAGCTTTCTTT. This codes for CASSRQVNTEAFF.

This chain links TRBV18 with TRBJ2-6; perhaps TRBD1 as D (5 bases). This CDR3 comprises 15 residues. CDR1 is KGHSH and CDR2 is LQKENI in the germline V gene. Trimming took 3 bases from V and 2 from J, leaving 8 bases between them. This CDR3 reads CASSPTGAGANVLTF. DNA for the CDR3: TGTGCCAGCTCACCCACAGGCGCTGGGGCCAACGTCCTGACTTTC.

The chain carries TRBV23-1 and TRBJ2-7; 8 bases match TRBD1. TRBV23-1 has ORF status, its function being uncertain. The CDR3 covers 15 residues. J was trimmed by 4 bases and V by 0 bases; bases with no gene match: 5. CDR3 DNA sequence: TGCGCCAGCAGTCAATCCGGGACAGGATCTTACGAGCAGTACTTC. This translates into CASSQSGTGSYEQYF.

CDR3 loop: CAISSTGGAGTEAFF. The DNA for the CDR3 is TGTGCCATCAGCTCTACAGGGGGGGCAGGAACTGAAGCTTTCTTT. The V and J genes are TRBV10-3 and TRBJ1-1; 8 positions match TRBD1. V shed 6 bases and J 5 bases; nucleotides not matched to a gene: 11. This CDR3 comprises 15 residues. Germline CDR1 reads ENHRY; CDR2 reads SYGVKD.

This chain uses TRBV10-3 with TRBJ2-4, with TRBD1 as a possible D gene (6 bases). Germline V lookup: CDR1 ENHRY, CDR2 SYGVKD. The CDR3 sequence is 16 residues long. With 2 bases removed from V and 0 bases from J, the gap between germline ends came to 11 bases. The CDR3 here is CAISEPRGTAKNIQYF. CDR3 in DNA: TGTGCCATCAGTGAGCCCAGGGGTACAGCCAAAAACATTCAGTACTTC.

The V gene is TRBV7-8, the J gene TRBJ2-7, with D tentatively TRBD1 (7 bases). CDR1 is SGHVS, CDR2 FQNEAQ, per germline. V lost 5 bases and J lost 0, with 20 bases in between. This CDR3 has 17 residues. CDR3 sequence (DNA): TGTGCCAGCAGCGTTAACTACAGGGGAGGCAGCTCCTACGAGCAGTACTTC. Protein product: CASSVNYRGGSSYEQYF. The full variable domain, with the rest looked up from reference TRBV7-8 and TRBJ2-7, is GAGVSQSPRYKVAKRGQDVALRCDPISGHVSLFWYQQALGQGPEFLTYFQNEAQLDKSGLPSDRFFAERPEGSVSTLKIQRTQQEDSAVYLCASSVNYRGGSSYEQYFGPGTRLTVT.

The CDR3 DNA sequence: TGTGCCAGCGGGACAGGTACCACCTACGAGCAGTACTTC. It codes for CASGTGTTYEQYF. This chain joins TRBV13 and TRBJ2-7; 8 bases match TRBD1. The germline gives CDR1 PRHDT, CDR2 FYEKMQ (reference sequence). V was pared by 8 bases and J by 2 bases, with 5 bases of the junction left unmatched. The CDR3 has 13 amino acids.

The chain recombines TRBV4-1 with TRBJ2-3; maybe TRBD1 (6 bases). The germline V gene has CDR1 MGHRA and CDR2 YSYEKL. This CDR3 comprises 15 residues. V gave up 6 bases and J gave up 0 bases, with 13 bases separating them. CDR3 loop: CASSPTGFSTDTQYF. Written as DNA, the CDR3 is TGCGCCAGCAGTCCTACAGGGTTCAGCACAGATACGCAGTATTTT.

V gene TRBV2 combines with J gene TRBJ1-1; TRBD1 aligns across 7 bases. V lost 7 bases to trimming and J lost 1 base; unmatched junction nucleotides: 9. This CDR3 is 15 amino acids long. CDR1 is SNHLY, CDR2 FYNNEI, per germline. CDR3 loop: CASTKEGGPNTEAFF. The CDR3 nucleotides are TGTGCCAGCACCAAAGAAGGGGGCCCGAACACTGAAGCTTTCTTT. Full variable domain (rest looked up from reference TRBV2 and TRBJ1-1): EPEVTQTPSHQVTQMGQEVILRCVPISNHLYFYWYRQILGQKVEFLVSFYNNEISEKSEIFDDQFSVERPDGSNFTLKIRSTKLEDSAMYFCASTKEGGPNTEAFFGQGTRLTVV.

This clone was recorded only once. The CDR3 DNA is TGTGCCAGCAGCCAACAGAACACTGAAGCTTTCTTT. Amino acid sequence: CASSQQNTEAFF. V gene TRBV5-4 combines with J gene TRBJ1-1; no clear D. Germline V gene data show CDR1 as SGHNT and CDR2 as YYREEE (reference sequence). This CDR3 contains 12 residues. Trimming pared 4 bases from V and 1 base from J, leaving 5 bases between. Full variable domain (missing parts from reference TRBV5-4 and TRBJ1-1): ETGVTQSPTHLIKTRGQQVTLRCSSQSGHNTVSWYQQALGQGPQFIFQYYREEENGRGNFPPRFSGLQFPNYSSELNVNALELDDSALYLCASSQQNTEAFFGQGTRLTVV.

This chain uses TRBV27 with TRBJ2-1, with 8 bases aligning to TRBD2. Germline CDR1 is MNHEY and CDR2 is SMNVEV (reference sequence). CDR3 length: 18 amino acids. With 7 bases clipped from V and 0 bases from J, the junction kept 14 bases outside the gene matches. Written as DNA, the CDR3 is TGTGCCAGCAAATTTAGGCTAGCGGGCGAACTCTCCTACAATGAGCAGTTCTTC. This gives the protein CASKFRLAGELSYNEQFF.

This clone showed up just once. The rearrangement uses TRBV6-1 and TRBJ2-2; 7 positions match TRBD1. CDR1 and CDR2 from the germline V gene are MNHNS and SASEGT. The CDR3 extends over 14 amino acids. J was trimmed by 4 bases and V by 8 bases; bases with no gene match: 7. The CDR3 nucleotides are TGTGCCAGCCTTATCGACAGGGCCACCGGGGAGCTGTTTTTT. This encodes CASLIDRATGELFF.

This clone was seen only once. CDR3 loop: CASSRPGQFSYEQYF. The CDR3 DNA follows: TGTGCCAGCAGTCGACCGGGACAGTTCTCCTACGAGCAGTACTTC. The chain links TRBV6-5 to TRBJ2-7, with TRBD1 matching over 7 bases. The V gene's germline CDR1 is MNHEY and CDR2 SVGAGI. This CDR3 is 15 amino acids long. After removal of 5 bases from V and 0 bases from J, the junction contained 7 bases not matched to a gene.

The CDR3 region has the DNA TGTGCCAGCAGCTTACCCGAAGCCAAAAACATTCAGTACTTC. It codes for CASSLPEAKNIQYF. The chain joins TRBV7-9 to TRBJ2-4; D call uncertain. CDR3 size: 14 residues. Germline loops: CDR1 SEHNR, CDR2 FQNEAQ (reference sequence). V was pared by 2 bases and J by 0 bases, with 5 bases between. The whole variable domain, filled in from reference TRBV7-9 and TRBJ2-4, reads DTGVSQNPRHKITKRGQNVTFRCDPISEHNRLYWYRQTLGQGPEFLTYFQNEAQLEKSRLLSDRFSAERPKGSFSTLEIQRTEQGDSAMYLCASSLPEAKNIQYFGAGTRLSVL.

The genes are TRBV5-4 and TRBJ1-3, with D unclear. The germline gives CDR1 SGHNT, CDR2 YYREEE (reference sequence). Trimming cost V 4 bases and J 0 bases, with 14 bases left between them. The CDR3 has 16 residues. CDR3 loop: CASSQENSFSGNTIYF. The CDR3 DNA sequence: TGTGCCAGCAGCCAAGAAAACAGCTTCTCTGGAAACACCATATATTTT. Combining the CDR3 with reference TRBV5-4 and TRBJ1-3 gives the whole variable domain ETGVTQSPTHLIKTRGQQVTLRCSSQSGHNTVSWYQQALGQGPQFIFQYYREEENGRGNFPPRFSGLQFPNYSSELNVNALELDDSALYLCASSQENSFSGNTIYFGEGSWLTVV.

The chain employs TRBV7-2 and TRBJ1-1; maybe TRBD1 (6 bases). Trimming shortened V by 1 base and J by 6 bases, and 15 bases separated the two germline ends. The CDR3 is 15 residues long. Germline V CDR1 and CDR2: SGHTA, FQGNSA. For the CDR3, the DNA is TGTGCCAGCAGCTTAGAGGGGGGAAGTTGGGCTGAAGCTTTCTTT. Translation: CASSLEGGSWAEAFF.

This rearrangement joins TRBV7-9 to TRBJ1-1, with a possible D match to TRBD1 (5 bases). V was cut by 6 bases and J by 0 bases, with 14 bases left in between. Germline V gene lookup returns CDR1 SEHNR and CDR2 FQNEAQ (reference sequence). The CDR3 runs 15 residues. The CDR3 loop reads CASSNLGTVNTEAFF. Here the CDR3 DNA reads TGTGCCAGCAGTAACTTGGGGACGGTGAACACTGAAGCTTTCTTT.

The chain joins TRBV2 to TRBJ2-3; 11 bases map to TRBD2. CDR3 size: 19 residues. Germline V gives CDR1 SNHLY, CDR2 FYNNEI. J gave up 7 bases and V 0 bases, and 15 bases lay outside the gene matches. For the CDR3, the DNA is TGTGCCAGCAGTGAAGCGCTTACCCTAGCGGGAGGAATTGGCAATACGCAGTATTTT. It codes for CASSEALTLAGGIGNTQYF.

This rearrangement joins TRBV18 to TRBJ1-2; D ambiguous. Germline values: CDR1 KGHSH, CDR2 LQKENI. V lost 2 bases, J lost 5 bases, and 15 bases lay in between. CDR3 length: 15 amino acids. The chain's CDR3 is CASSPGRMSTYGYTF. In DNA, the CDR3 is TGTGCCAGCTCACCAGGGAGGATGTCAACATATGGCTACACCTTC. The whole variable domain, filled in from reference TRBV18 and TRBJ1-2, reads NAGVMQNPRHLVRRRGQEARLRCSPMKGHSHVYWYRQLPEEGLKFMVYLQKENIIDESGMPKERFSAEFPKEGPSILRIQQVVRGDSAAYFCASSPGRMSTYGYTFGSGTRLTVV.

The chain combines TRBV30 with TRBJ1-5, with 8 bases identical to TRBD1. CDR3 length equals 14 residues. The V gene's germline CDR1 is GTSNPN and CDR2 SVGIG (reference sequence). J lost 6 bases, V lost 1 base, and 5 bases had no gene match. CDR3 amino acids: CAWSETGGIQPQHF. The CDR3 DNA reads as TGTGCCTGGAGTGAAACAGGGGGAATTCAGCCCCAGCATTTT.

CDR3 protein: CASSPGVRGYSTNEKLFF. CDR3 sequence (DNA): TGTGCCAGCTCACCAGGAGTCAGGGGGTATTCAACTAATGAAAAACTGTTTTTT. The chain uses TRBV18 and TRBJ1-4; 7 bases are shared with TRBD1. The germline gives CDR1 KGHSH, CDR2 LQKENI. This CDR3 is built from 18 residues. The ends lost 2 bases at V and 0 bases at J; junction bases unmatched: 9. The complete variable domain, with remaining parts taken from reference TRBV18 and TRBJ1-4, reads NAGVMQNPRHLVRRRGQEARLRCSPMKGHSHVYWYRQLPEEGLKFMVYLQKENIIDESGMPKERFSAEFPKEGPSILRIQQVVRGDSAAYFCASSPGVRGYSTNEKLFFGSGTQLSVL.

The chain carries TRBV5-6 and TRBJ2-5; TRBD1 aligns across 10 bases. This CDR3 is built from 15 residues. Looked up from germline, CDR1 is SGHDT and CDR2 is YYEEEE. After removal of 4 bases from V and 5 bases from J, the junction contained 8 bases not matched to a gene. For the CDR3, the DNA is TGTGCCAGCAGCCCAGTGACAGGGGGCTGGGAGACCCAGTACTTC. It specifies CASSPVTGGWETQYF.

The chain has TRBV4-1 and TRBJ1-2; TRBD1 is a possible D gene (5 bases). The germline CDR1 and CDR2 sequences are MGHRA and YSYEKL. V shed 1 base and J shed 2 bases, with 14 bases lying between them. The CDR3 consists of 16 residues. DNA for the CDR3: TGCGCCAGCAGCCAAGGGTTTACGACAGCCAACTATGGCTACACCTTC. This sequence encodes CASSQGFTTANYGYTF.